What follows are 2 T cell receptor beta chains derived from one specimen sequenced in a study of beta chain features in type 1 diabetes. Expressed TCRB transcripts were sequenced after all isolated RNA was converted to cDNA. TCRdb's copy holds only in-frame clones and misses some; the assay was immunoSEQ multiplex PCR. The repertoire holds a few hundred thousand clones, with 27% as singletons. Sequencing was carried out using central memory CD4+ T cells from blood. The receptors were gathered from a man under 40 in good health.

J is TRBJ1-1 and V is TRBV30, with 7 bases fitting TRBD1. Germline V gives CDR1 GTSNPN, CDR2 SVGIG (reference sequence). CDR3 length: 12 amino acids. Trimming at V came to 4 bases and at J to 8 bases, leaving 7 bases not matched to a gene. The CDR3 loop reads CAWTGTALEAFF. CDR3 DNA sequence: TGTGCCTGGACCGGGACAGCTTTAGAAGCTTTCTTT.

V is TRBV2 and J is TRBJ2-7; 10 positions agree with TRBD2. The V gene's germline CDR1 is SNHLY and CDR2 FYNNEI. J gave up 6 bases and V 4 bases, and 9 bases lay outside the gene matches. The CDR3 loop spans 15 amino acids. The CDR3 DNA reads TGTGCCAGCAGTGTGAAGGCTAGCGGGAGTAGCGAGCAGTACTTC. Protein: CASSVKASGSSEQYF.